The sequence of this T cell receptor beta chain was determined in a study of tumor-infiltrating lymphocytes in localized non-small cell lung cancer. Study details: Some samples were collected after neoadjuvant chemotherapy; smokers, never-smokers and several histologies were included.

The CDR3 length is 12 residues. The germline V gene has CDR1 SGHVS and CDR2 FNYEAQ. V was pared by 4 bases and J by 11 bases, with 4 bases of the junction left unmatched. Only in-frame clones appear in the TCRdb table, and some are missing; sequencing was by immunoSEQ multiplex PCR. This table holds 15,000 to 20,000 clones, around 78% found once. This clone is labeled as large. The genes are TRBV7-6 and TRBJ2-2; 7 bases agree with TRBD1. The sample taken for sequencing was lung tumor tissue. The source of this sequence is a human donor with non-small cell lung cancer. This CDR3 is CASSSRQGELFF. In DNA, the CDR3 is TGTGCCAGCAGCTCCCGACAGGGTGAGCTGTTTTTT.